These 10 T cell receptor beta chains were sequenced from one sample in a study of blood T cell repertoires in COVID-19. Clones were read by immunoSEQ multiplex PCR, and TCRdb kept only the in-frame ones, dropping some. Here the sample spans fewer than 300,000 clones, about 90% being singletons. The sample consisted of peripheral blood. The receptors shown here come from a woman aged 50 to 60 with acute or convalescent COVID-19.

The sample holds one count of this clone. The CDR3 region has the DNA TGCGCCAGCAGCTTGGGGCAGGCACGCTGGTGGGACACTGAAGCTTTCTTT. This sequence encodes CASSLGQARWWDTEAFF. The chain uses TRBV5-1 and TRBJ1-1, with unresolved D. Germline-derived CDR1 and CDR2 are SGHRS and YFSETQ. This CDR3 region has 17 residues. Trimming took off 0 bases at V and 3 bases at J, with 18 bases between the two ends.

This chain joins TRBV30 and TRBJ2-1; TRBD1 aligns across 7 bases. V shed 4 bases, J shed 6 bases, and the junction held 3 bases outside the gene matches. This CDR3 has 12 amino acids. Germline loops: CDR1 GTSNPN, CDR2 SVGIG (reference sequence). CDR3 region: CAWNPGGNEQFF. CDR3 bases: TGTGCCTGGAATCCAGGGGGCAATGAGCAGTTCTTC.

The genes are TRBV5-1 and TRBJ2-1; the match to TRBD2 covers 7 bases. The ends lost 0 bases at V and 15 bases at J; junction bases unmatched: 9. Germline values: CDR1 SGHRS, CDR2 YFSETQ. The CDR3 runs to 13 residues. The CDR3 DNA is TGCGCCAGCAGCTTGGCCGTGCGGGAGCTACCGTTCTTC. It codes for CASSLAVRELPFF.

V is TRBV19 and J is TRBJ2-1, with TRBD2 identical over 12 bases. Germline trimming cut 1 base from V and 4 bases from J; bases unmatched to any gene: 2. The V gene's germline CDR1 is LNHDA and CDR2 SQIVND (reference sequence). CDR3 length: 16 amino acids. The CDR3 bases are TGTGCCAGTAGTATAGCCGGGACTAGCGGGTACAATGAGCAGTTCTTC. Translating gives CASSIAGTSGYNEQFF.

The rearrangement joins TRBV2 to TRBJ2-3, with no clear D. Germline loops: CDR1 SNHLY, CDR2 FYNNEI. The CDR3 spans 12 residues. V was trimmed by 5 bases and J by 2 bases, leaving 5 bases between them. In DNA form, the CDR3 reads TGTGCCAGCAGTTCTCTCACAGATACGCAGTATTTT. This gives the protein CASSSLTDTQYF.

This sequence joins TRBV7-9 and TRBJ1-2; 10 positions match TRBD1. V lost 3 bases, J lost 5 bases, and 3 bases stayed unmatched. The CDR3 length is 14 residues. The germline gives CDR1 SEHNR, CDR2 FQNEAQ (reference sequence). The CDR3 region is CASSLGTGEYGYTF. Here the CDR3 DNA reads TGTGCCAGCAGCTTGGGGACAGGGGAATATGGCTACACCTTC. The full variable domain, its missing parts supplied by reference TRBV7-9 and TRBJ1-2, is DTGVSQNPRHKITKRGQNVTFRCDPISEHNRLYWYRQTLGQGPEFLTYFQNEAQLEKSRLLSDRFSAERPKGSFSTLEIQRTEQGDSAMYLCASSLGTGEYGYTFGSGTRLTVV.

The gene calls are TRBV5-4 and TRBJ1-2; TRBD1 agrees at 11 bases. This CDR3 contains 15 residues. V gave up 4 bases and J gave up 2 bases; unmatched junction bases: 4. CDR1 and CDR2 from the germline V gene are SGHNT and YYREEE (reference sequence). The CDR3 region is CASSHRTGGNYGYTF. CDR3 DNA: TGTGCCAGCAGCCATAGGACAGGGGGCAACTATGGCTACACCTTC.

The CDR3 DNA sequence: TGCGCCAGCAGTCAATCACCGTGGACAGCAAAATCGCCTACCACAGATACGCAGTATTTT. Protein sequence: CASSQSPWTAKSPTTDTQYF. V gene TRBV23-1 combines with J gene TRBJ2-3; TRBD1 might be the D (6 bases). TRBV23-1 is recorded as an ORF, its role being uncertain. The CDR3 spans 20 residues. V gave up 0 bases and J gave up 2 bases, with 24 bases separating them.

This chain uses TRBV10-1 with TRBJ2-1, with 12 nucleotides matching TRBD2. This CDR3 region has 20 residues. CDR1 is WNHNN, CDR2 SYGVQD, per germline (reference sequence). V lost 7 bases, J lost 4 bases, and 20 bases stayed unmatched. As DNA, the CDR3 is TGCGCCAGCACCGAAGGACCTGAACTAGCGGGGGGCCCTTCTTACAATGAGCAGTTCTTC. Its translation is CASTEGPELAGGPSYNEQFF.

The gene calls are TRBV9 and TRBJ1-2; D ambiguous. V was pared by 0 bases and J by 0 bases, with 12 bases between. CDR1 and CDR2 (germline): SGDLS, YYNGEE. The CDR3 covers 16 residues. DNA of the CDR3: TGTGCCAGCAGCGTAGGAGGACTGGGAACTAACTATGGCTACACCTTC. Protein: CASSVGGLGTNYGYTF. The whole variable domain, remainder taken from reference TRBV9 and TRBJ1-2, is DSGVTQTPKHLITATGQRVTLRCSPRSGDLSVYWYQQSLDQGLQFLIQYYNGEERAKGNILERFSAQQFPDLHSELNLSSLELGDSALYFCASSVGGLGTNYGYTFGSGTRLTVV.